The 9 T cell receptor beta chains below all came from one sample that was sequenced in a study of neurological immune-mediated disorders. TCRdb recomputed calls from the 5' RACE reads with MiXCR, one row per CDR3 protein. This table holds about 65,000 distinct CDR3 sequences, 4.1% found once. Specimen: PBMCs. Source of these receptors: a man aged 45-65 years with multiple sclerosis.

This clonotype was counted at least ten times. This rearrangement joins TRBV5-5 to TRBJ1-1; D is perhaps TRBD1 (5 bases). The CDR3 is 12 amino acids. Germline V gives CDR1 SGHKS, CDR2 YYEKEE (reference sequence). Trimming took 4 bases from V and 6 from J, leaving 10 bases between them. CDR3 in DNA: TGTGCCAGCAGCGGAAGGGGTCCTGAAGCTTTCTTT. It is translated as CASSGRGPEAFF.

This clonotype has a count of ten or more. The gene calls are TRBV20-1 and TRBJ1-4; maybe TRBD1 (5 bases). The CDR3 spans 14 residues. V lost 0 bases and J 0 bases, leaving 5 bases between the germline ends. Germline V CDR1 and CDR2: DFQATT, SNEGSKA (reference sequence). CDR3 bases: TGCAGTGCTAGAGACAGGGCAACTAATGAAAAACTGTTTTTT. Its protein product is CSARDRATNEKLFF.

This clonotype was seen at least ten times. This sequence joins TRBV6-5 and TRBJ2-7, with 8 bases aligning to TRBD1. V was pared by 6 bases and J by 2 bases, with 6 bases of the junction left unmatched. The CDR3 runs to 14 residues. The germline CDR1 and CDR2 sequences are MNHEY and SVGAGI. The DNA of the CDR3 is TGTGCCAGCAGAAAACCAGGGGGCACCTACGAGCAGTACTTC. It encodes CASRKPGGTYEQYF.

This clonotype was observed at least ten times. V is TRBV14 and J is TRBJ1-2, with 10 bases identical to TRBD1. The CDR3 length is 15 residues. The J segment lost 8 bases and the V segment lost 1 base, leaving 7 bases of the junction unmatched. Germline CDR1 SGHDN, CDR2 FVKESK. The CDR3, as DNA: TGTGCCAGCAGCCAAGGACAGGGGGCGAAATGGGGCTACACCTTC. Translation: CASSQGQGAKWGYTF.

This clonotype was seen more than once but under ten times. V gene TRBV12-3 or TRBV12-4 combines with J gene TRBJ1-1; D is unclear. There are 12 residues in the CDR3. Trimming removed 5 bases at V and 10 bases at J, with 14 bases between. The CDR3 sequence is CASSPSGFAAFF. In DNA form, the CDR3 reads TGTGCCAGCAGTCCCTCCGGATTTGCAGCTTTCTTT.

This clonotype was observed many times. The rearrangement links TRBV20-1 to TRBJ2-7; 9 positions agree with TRBD1. V shed 4 bases, J shed 2 bases, and the junction held 3 bases outside the gene matches. Germline V gene sequence: CDR1 DFQATT, CDR2 SNEGSKA (reference sequence). CDR3 length: 13 residues. CDR3 region: CSATDRGTYEQYV. The CDR3 coding sequence is TGCAGTGCTACTGACAGGGGGACCTACGAGCAGTACGTC.

This clonotype showed up many times. V usage is TRBV5-1 and J usage is TRBJ2-1; 7 nucleotides match TRBD1. V was pared by 2 bases and J by 8 bases, with 13 bases of the junction left unmatched. Germline V gene data show CDR1 as SGHRS and CDR2 as YFSETQ. The CDR3 contains 16 residues. The CDR3 sequence: CASSLDRDRTLYEQFF. DNA of the CDR3: TGCGCCAGCAGCTTAGACCGGGACAGAACATTGTATGAGCAGTTCTTC. The whole variable domain, filled in from reference TRBV5-1 and TRBJ2-1, reads KAGVTQTPRYLIKTRGQQVTLSCSPISGHRSVSWYQQTPGQGLQFLFEYFSETQRNKGNFPGRFSGRQFSNSRSEMNVSTLELGDSALYLCASSLDRDRTLYEQFFGPGTRLTVL.

The gene calls are TRBV7-7 and TRBJ2-3, with a tentative D call TRBD2 (6 bases). The germline V gene encodes CDR1 SSHAT and CDR2 FNYEAQ (reference sequence). The CDR3 is made up of 12 amino acids. For the CDR3, the DNA is TGTGCTAGCGGCCCCACCGGGGATACGCAGTATTTT. It encodes CASGPTGDTQYF.

This clonotype has at least ten counts. This chain uses TRBV5-1 with TRBJ2-2; D is undetermined. The CDR3 is made up of 13 amino acids. The germline V gene encodes CDR1 SGHRS and CDR2 YFSETQ. V lost 0 bases and J lost 6, with 6 bases in between. CDR3 residues: CASSLGGSGELFF. The CDR3 DNA follows: TGCGCCAGCAGCTTGGGGGGTTCCGGGGAGCTGTTTTTT.